The 32 T cell receptor beta chains presented below share a single source sample, sequenced in a study of OX40 agonist ivuxolimab in advanced cancers. Receptor amplification or capture employed the immunoSEQ multiplex PCR assay. TCRdb provides this immuneACCESS table in a form limited to in-frame rearrangements. Some clones are lacking; in checked studies, under half of them reflect an unresolved V gene, and why the rest are absent is not known. A total of over 80,000 clones appear in this sample, 70% to 90% of them only once. More than 5.5% of the sample is in the top ten clones. The sample consisted of CD4+ or CD8+ T cells sorted from blood, taken in a trial of the OX40 agonist ivuxolimab. The receptors were gathered from an adult with an advanced solid tumor such as melanoma, head and neck, liver or kidney cancer.

This clone was seen a single time. The CDR3 here is CASSSQGVPGANVLTF. CDR3 nucleotides: TGTGCCAGCAGCTCACAGGGGGTACCTGGGGCCAACGTCCTGACTTTC. The rearrangement joins TRBV5-5 to TRBJ2-6; TRBD1 agrees at 8 bases. CDR3 length equals 16 residues. CDR1 and CDR2 (germline): SGHKS, YYEKEE (reference sequence). Trimming removed 3 bases from V and 2 bases from J; junction bases left unmatched: 4.

CDR3 loop: CASSLSAILGELFF. DNA for the CDR3: TGTGCCAGCAGCTTAAGCGCTATCCTAGGGGAGCTGTTTTTT. The gene calls are TRBV7-6 and TRBJ2-2, with D hard to call. With 2 bases removed from V and 8 bases from J, the gap between germline ends came to 12 bases. Per the germline V gene, CDR1 is SGHVS and CDR2 is FNYEAQ. The CDR3 totals 14 residues.

The chain employs TRBV13 and TRBJ2-5; 8 nucleotides line up with TRBD2. The CDR3 has 14 residues. V lost 5 bases and J lost 4; bases outside the gene matches: 6. Germline CDR1 and CDR2: PRHDT and FYEKMQ (reference sequence). The CDR3 DNA reads TGTGCCAGCAGCCTGGGACTAGGCCGAGAGACCCAGTACTTC. Amino acids: CASSLGLGRETQYF.

The chain combines TRBV5-1 with TRBJ2-2; D is possibly TRBD1 (6 bases). The CDR3 runs to 17 residues. V was clipped by 2 bases and J by 3 bases, with 17 bases between them. Per germline, CDR1 SGHRS and CDR2 YFSETQ. In DNA, the CDR3 is TGCGCCAGCAGCTTCGGCCTGACAGGAAAGGACACCGGGGAGCTGTTTTTT. As protein: CASSFGLTGKDTGELFF.

The rearrangement joins TRBV9 to TRBJ1-2; D perhaps matches TRBD1 (5 bases). CDR1 is SGDLS and CDR2 is YYNGEE in the germline V gene. The CDR3 has 15 residues. Trimming took off 2 bases at V and 3 bases at J, with 14 bases between the two ends. The CDR3 region has the DNA TGTGCCAGCAGCGTGGGGACTACCAGGGACTATGGCTACACCTTC. This sequence encodes CASSVGTTRDYGYTF.

J is TRBJ1-2 and V is TRBV6-5; D might be TRBD1 (5 bases). The germline V gene encodes CDR1 MNHEY and CDR2 SVGAGI. With 7 bases removed from V and 2 bases from J, the gap between germline ends came to 17 bases. CDR3 length: 15 amino acids. This CDR3 reads CASIPERTSNYGYTF. The CDR3 DNA reads as TGTGCCAGCATCCCCGAGAGGACATCCAACTATGGCTACACCTTC.

The chain has TRBV14 and TRBJ2-7; 9 bases agree with TRBD2. This CDR3 is 14 amino acids long. V was clipped by 5 bases and J by 1 base; unmatched bases: 3. The germline gives CDR1 SGHDN, CDR2 FVKESK. DNA of the CDR3: TGTGCCAGCAGCATTGCGGGAGGGTCCTACGAGCAGTACTTC. Translating it yields CASSIAGGSYEQYF. Based on the CDR3 plus reference TRBV14 and TRBJ2-7, the full variable domain is EAGVTQFPSHSVIEKGQTVTLRCDPISGHDNLYWYRRVMGKEIKFLLHFVKESKQDESGMPNNRFLAERTGGTYSTLKVQPAELEDSGVYFCASSIAGGSYEQYFGPGTRLTVT.

The chain joins TRBV11-3 to TRBJ2-4; a weak D match, TRBD1 (6 bases). V was trimmed by 0 bases and J by 6 bases, leaving 12 bases between them. The CDR3 contains 15 residues. CDR1 is SGHNT and CDR2 is YENEEA in the germline V gene. Here the CDR3 reads CASSLDSGRGNIQYF. CDR3 nucleotide sequence: TGTGCCAGCAGCTTAGATTCCGGCAGGGGAAACATTCAGTACTTC.

The V call is TRBV7-2, the J call TRBJ2-3; D ambiguous. The CDR3 consists of 12 residues. Trimming removed 5 bases from V and 2 bases from J, with 5 bases in between. Germline-derived CDR1 and CDR2 are SGHTA and FQGNSA. The CDR3 DNA reads TGTGCCAGCAGCACTTACACAGATACGCAGTATTTT. Amino acids: CASSTYTDTQYF.

This clone was counted only a few times. The V and J genes are TRBV15 and TRBJ1-1; D is possibly TRBD1 (5 bases). CDR1 is LNHNV and CDR2 is YYDKDF in the germline V gene (reference sequence). The ends were cut back, 0 bases at V and 8 bases at J, with 10 bases in the middle. CDR3 length: 13 residues. CDR3 sequence: CATSRDSGREAFF. In DNA, the CDR3 is TGTGCCACCAGCAGAGATTCGGGACGGGAAGCTTTCTTT.

The rearrangement uses TRBV7-9 and TRBJ2-7; 7 bases fit TRBD1. J was trimmed by 5 bases and V by 4 bases; bases with no gene match: 14. Germline V gene data show CDR1 as SEHNR and CDR2 as FQNEAQ (reference sequence). The CDR3 contains 16 residues. The CDR3 coding sequence is TGTGCCAGCAGCTCCTCCGGGACAGCCCCACGGAACGAGCAGTACTTC. Amino acids: CASSSSGTAPRNEQYF.

This clone was picked up one time. This chain links TRBV7-2 with TRBJ1-1; D is ambiguous. There are 13 residues in the CDR3. Looked up from germline, CDR1 is SGHTA and CDR2 is FQGNSA. The V end was cut by 0 bases, the J end by 7 bases, with 9 bases between. The CDR3 reads CASSLAGANEAFF. The CDR3 DNA reads TGTGCCAGCAGCTTAGCGGGCGCAAATGAAGCTTTCTTT.

This chain connects TRBV27 to TRBJ2-5, with no clear D. The V gene's germline CDR1 is MNHEY and CDR2 SMNVEV (reference sequence). The V end lost 6 bases, the J end lost 0 bases, and 8 bases lay between the germline ends. CDR3 length: 13 residues. In nucleotides, the CDR3 is TGTGCCAGCAGCCTACCGTACCAAGAGACCCAGTACTTC. It encodes CASSLPYQETQYF.

The gene calls are TRBV18 and TRBJ2-6; D remains unclear. Deletions cut 1 base from V and 4 bases from J, with 8 bases between. The CDR3 has 15 residues. CDR1 is KGHSH, CDR2 LQKENI, per germline. CDR3 sequence reads: CASSPLGTGANVLTF. CDR3 coding DNA: TGTGCCAGCTCACCACTGGGTACCGGGGCCAACGTCCTGACTTTC.

The CDR3 nucleotides are TGTGCCAGCACCCGACTAGGAGGAGATAATCAGCCCCAGCATTTT. Amino acid sequence: CASTRLGGDNQPQHF. This chain links TRBV5-5 with TRBJ1-5; D ambiguous. Between the trimmed V and J ends, which lost 6 bases and 4 bases, there was a span of 17 bases. The CDR3 sequence is 15 residues long. Germline V CDR1 and CDR2: SGHKS, YYEKEE (reference sequence).

DNA for the CDR3: TGTGCCAGCAGCCCCGGGGCATACGAGCAGTACTTC. It codes for CASSPGAYEQYF. The rearrangement links TRBV6-6 to TRBJ2-7, with D perhaps being TRBD1 or TRBD2 (5 bases each). Germline CDR1 is MNHNY and CDR2 is SVGAGI (reference sequence). The CDR3 extends over 12 amino acids. V gave up 6 bases and J gave up 4 bases, with 10 bases separating them.

The chain links TRBV19 to TRBJ2-7; 12 nucleotides align to TRBD2. The CDR3 extends over 15 amino acids. Germline CDR1 reads LNHDA; CDR2 reads SQIVND (reference sequence). Unmatched junction bases numbered 10, after V lost 6 bases and J lost 7 bases. The CDR3 sequence is CASRSRTSGAGEQYF. The DNA of the CDR3 is TGTGCCAGTAGGTCTCGGACTAGCGGGGCGGGGGAGCAGTACTTC.

The chain's CDR3 is CASSFRGGSGTEAFF. Written as DNA, the CDR3 is TGTGCCAGCAGCTTTCGCGGTGGGAGCGGCACTGAAGCTTTCTTT. The rearrangement joins TRBV7-3 to TRBJ1-1; D call uncertain. V shed 3 bases and J shed 4 bases, with 15 bases lying between them. The CDR3 loop spans 15 amino acids. Germline-derived CDR1 and CDR2 are SGHTA and FQGTGA. Looking up the rest from reference TRBV7-3 and TRBJ1-1 gives the full variable domain: GAGVSQTPSNKVTEKGKYVELRCDPISGHTALYWYRQSLGQGPEFLIYFQGTGAADDSGLPNDRFFAVRPEGSVSTLKIQRTERGDSAVYLCASSFRGGSGTEAFFGQGTRLTVV.

The genes are TRBV9 and TRBJ2-3; 7 positions match TRBD2. V shed 4 bases and J 0 bases; nucleotides not matched to a gene: 8. The CDR3 totals 16 residues. Germline lookup yields CDR1 SGDLS and CDR2 YYNGEE. The CDR3 sequence is CASSPPRTSSTDTQYF. CDR3 nucleotide sequence: TGTGCCAGCAGCCCTCCTAGGACTAGTAGCACAGATACGCAGTATTTT.

This chain joins TRBV6-5 and TRBJ1-4; TRBD1 agrees at 7 bases. J lost 5 bases, V lost 10 bases, and 4 bases had no gene match. Germline CDR1 MNHEY, CDR2 SVGAGI. The CDR3 consists of 12 residues. This CDR3 reads CATRQGNEKLFF. The CDR3 bases are TGTGCCACCCGACAGGGAAATGAAAAACTGTTTTTT.

This sequence joins TRBV7-2 and TRBJ1-4, with no clear D. Trimming left V 8 bases short and J 0 bases short, with 13 bases between. The CDR3 is 15 amino acids. Germline-derived CDR1 and CDR2 are SGHTA and FQGNSA. CDR3 amino acids: CASRVAGSTNEKLFF. CDR3 nucleotides: TGTGCCAGCCGCGTTGCGGGTTCAACTAATGAAAAACTGTTTTTT.

The chain has TRBV4-2 and TRBJ1-6; 9 nucleotides line up with TRBD1. Germline trimming cut 4 bases from V and 4 bases from J; bases unmatched to any gene: 11. Germline V gene lookup returns CDR1 LGHNA and CDR2 YNFKEQ. This CDR3 has 18 residues. CDR3 in amino acids: CASSPWTTGGRYNSPLHF. The DNA of the CDR3 is TGTGCCAGCAGCCCGTGGACAACAGGGGGCCGGTATAATTCACCCCTCCACTTT.

The chain employs TRBV5-1 and TRBJ2-3; possible D gene TRBD2, 6 bases. The V and J ends lost 4 bases and 1 base respectively, with 16 bases between them. The CDR3 has 16 residues. Germline CDR1 reads SGHRS; CDR2 reads YFSETQ. CDR3 in amino acids: CASSAPAGTGTDTQYF. The CDR3 region has the DNA TGCGCCAGCAGCGCACCGGCCGGGACTGGCACAGATACGCAGTATTTT.

The V gene is TRBV7-9, the J gene TRBJ1-3; no definite D call. CDR1 and CDR2 (germline): SEHNR, FQNEAQ (reference sequence). The V gene lost 6 bases and the J gene lost 0 bases, with 6 bases spanning the gap. The CDR3 totals 13 residues. The CDR3 loop reads CASRSGSGNTIYF. In nucleotides, the CDR3 is TGTGCCAGCAGATCCGGCTCTGGAAACACCATATATTTT.

The rearrangement uses TRBV7-9 and TRBJ2-5; 8 nucleotides agree with TRBD2. Germline CDR1 SEHNR, CDR2 FQNEAQ (reference sequence). V lost 3 bases and J lost 7; bases outside the gene matches: 10. This CDR3 comprises 15 residues. The CDR3 protein is CASSFQAGRGGTQYF. As DNA, the CDR3 is TGTGCCAGCAGCTTCCAGGCGGGACGGGGGGGGACCCAGTACTTC. Based on the CDR3 plus reference TRBV7-9 and TRBJ2-5, the full variable domain is DTGVSQNPRHKITKRGQNVTFRCDPISEHNRLYWYRQTLGQGPEFLTYFQNEAQLEKSRLLSDRFSAERPKGSFSTLEIQRTEQGDSAMYLCASSFQAGRGGTQYFGPGTRLLVL.

This clone is a singleton in its sample. V usage is TRBV7-2 and J usage is TRBJ1-5; no firm D call. V dropped 1 base and J dropped 1 base, with 8 bases sitting between them. Germline values: CDR1 SGHTA, CDR2 FQGNSA. The CDR3 loop spans 15 amino acids. CDR3 sequence reads: CASSLDPWSNQPQHF. CDR3 nucleotides: TGTGCCAGCAGCTTAGATCCCTGGAGCAATCAGCCCCAGCATTTT.

The V call is TRBV5-5, the J call TRBJ1-4; possibly TRBD1 for D (5 bases). V dropped 2 bases and J dropped 8 bases, with 16 bases sitting between them. This CDR3 region has 15 residues. In germline, CDR1 is SGHKS, CDR2 YYEKEE (reference sequence). CDR3 residues: CASSLGALLPEKLFF. The DNA of the CDR3 is TGTGCCAGCAGCTTAGGGGCGCTACTACCCGAAAAACTGTTTTTT.

The chain carries TRBV19 and TRBJ1-2, with D maybe TRBD1 (6 bases). Trimming removed 6 bases at V and 4 bases at J, with 9 bases between. The CDR3 is 12 residues long. Germline lookup yields CDR1 LNHDA and CDR2 SQIVND (reference sequence). CDR3 in amino acids: CASRGRGYGYTF. The DNA for the CDR3 is TGTGCCAGTAGGGGCAGGGGCTATGGCTACACCTTC.

The chain links TRBV27 to TRBJ1-2; 9 nucleotides match TRBD1. This CDR3 is built from 14 residues. Losses at the gene ends were 7 bases for V and 7 bases for J; bases not matched to a gene: 10. Germline-derived CDR1 and CDR2 are MNHEY and SMNVEV (reference sequence). CDR3 in amino acids: CASTATRDRAGYTF. The CDR3, as DNA: TGTGCCAGCACCGCCACCCGGGACAGGGCTGGCTACACCTTC.

The chain carries TRBV6-5 and TRBJ1-1; weak D call: TRBD1 (5 bases). V lost 5 bases, J lost 0 bases, and 10 bases lay in between. Looked up from germline, CDR1 is MNHEY and CDR2 is SVGAGI. The length of the CDR3 is 14 residues. Here the CDR3 reads CASSPLQVNTEAFF. The CDR3 DNA sequence: TGTGCCAGCAGTCCCCTACAGGTGAACACTGAAGCTTTCTTT.

The chain carries TRBV7-2 and TRBJ1-2; 8 positions match TRBD1. The ends lost 5 bases at V and 5 bases at J; junction bases unmatched: 13. CDR1 and CDR2 (germline): SGHTA, FQGNSA. This CDR3 comprises 16 residues. The CDR3 reads CASSPAPVNRGYGYTF. In nucleotides, the CDR3 is TGTGCCAGCAGCCCCGCCCCCGTAAACAGGGGGTATGGCTACACCTTC.

The CDR3: CASSLEAGELFF. In DNA form, the CDR3 reads TGTGCCAGCAGCTTAGAGGCCGGGGAGCTGTTTTTT. This chain joins TRBV11-2 and TRBJ2-2; D not resolved. CDR1 SGHAT and CDR2 FQNNGV come from the germline V gene. V was cut by 0 bases and J by 6 bases, with 2 bases left in between. The CDR3 is 12 amino acids.